A single sample is the source of the 18 T cell receptor beta chains below, sequenced in a study of human T cells and chemical hapten exposure. Sample time point: patch test 1, 2 weeks after DPC sensitization. The treatment was: therapeutic diphenylcyclopropenone sensitization with weekly scalp DPC. TCRdb reprocessed the RACE reads via MiXCR and lists one record per CDR3 protein. The table has just under 350,000 distinct CDR3 sequences, around 7% seen once. The sample consisted of whole blood, taken in connection with sensitization to the hapten diphenylcyclopropenone (DPC). The receptors stem from a woman between 18 and 30 years old with alopecia areata. Some clones in this sample may be carry-over from other donors' samples.

In this sample, this clonotype turned up a few times. The chain carries TRBV4-2 and TRBJ2-7, with TRBD2 matching over 10 bases. The V and J ends lost 2 bases and 4 bases, in that order; junction bases with no gene match: 14. Germline CDR1 is LGHNA and CDR2 is YNFKEQ. The CDR3 is made up of 18 amino acids. The CDR3 loop reads CASSQNTGGAGGLYEQYF. Written as DNA, the CDR3 is TGTGCCAGCAGCCAAAACACGGGAGGAGCGGGGGGGCTGTACGAGCAGTACTTC.

A few counts support this clonotype. This sequence joins TRBV9 and TRBJ2-2; D could derive from TRBD1 or TRBD2 (5 bases each). Germline V gene lookup returns CDR1 SGDLS and CDR2 YYNGEE. V gave up 4 bases and J gave up 0 bases, with 16 bases separating them. The CDR3 length is 17 residues. The DNA for the CDR3 is TGTGCCAGCAGCCTAGAGCCCCCGGGGCCGAACACCGGGGAGCTGTTTTTT. Protein product: CASSLEPPGPNTGELFF.

This clonotype was counted ten times or more. The chain joins TRBV20-1 to TRBJ1-1; D gene unclear. The V gene lost 2 bases and the J gene lost 5 bases, with 15 bases spanning the gap. The CDR3 contains 14 residues. CDR1 DFQATT and CDR2 SNEGSKA come from the germline V gene (reference sequence). CDR3 loop: CSARSSSSDTEAFF. The CDR3 nucleotides are TGCAGTGCTAGAAGCTCGTCATCCGATACTGAAGCTTTCTTT.

The V gene is TRBV12-3 or TRBV12-4, the J gene TRBJ1-5; D is undetermined. The CDR3 length is 14 residues. V gave up 5 bases and J gave up 5 bases, with 13 bases separating them. The CDR3 region has the DNA TGTGCCAGCAGTGGCGCTTCGGCTTATCAGCCCCAGCATTTT. Its protein product is CASSGASAYQPQHF.

This clonotype occurred a few times. The CDR3: CASSFLSTGADTQYF. The CDR3 DNA reads TGTGCCAGCAGCTTTCTCTCTACGGGCGCAGATACGCAGTATTTT. The chain employs TRBV5-6 and TRBJ2-3, with D hard to call. Germline loops: CDR1 SGHDT, CDR2 YYEEEE. The V end lost 2 bases, the J end lost 4 bases, and 14 bases lay between the germline ends. This CDR3 region has 15 residues.

This clonotype has more than one count but fewer than ten. In nucleotides, the CDR3 is TGTGCCAGCTCACGGACTCGTTCCCAGGTTTACGAGCAGTACTTC. It is translated as CASSRTRSQVYEQYF. This sequence joins TRBV18 and TRBJ2-7; possible D gene TRBD2, 5 bases. This CDR3 region has 15 residues. V was cut by 4 bases and J by 4 bases, with 17 bases left in between. Germline V lookup: CDR1 KGHSH, CDR2 LQKENI.

The table lists this clonotype with many counts. The V and J genes are TRBV2 and TRBJ1-1; maybe TRBD1 (5 bases). The CDR3 sequence is 15 residues long. The ends were cut back, 3 bases at V and 4 bases at J, with 15 bases in the middle. From germline, CDR1 is SNHLY and CDR2 FYNNEI. The CDR3 loop reads CASSDSPREGTEAFF. The CDR3, as DNA: TGTGCCAGCAGTGATTCTCCCAGGGAAGGCACTGAAGCTTTCTTT.

This clonotype has at least ten counts. The rearrangement joins TRBV2 to TRBJ2-6; D is unclear. The germline CDR1 and CDR2 sequences are SNHLY and FYNNEI. This CDR3 contains 18 residues. V was clipped by 2 bases and J by 3 bases, with 17 bases between them. For the CDR3, the DNA is TGTGCCAGCAGTGAATCGGTTTGGGGTCTGTATGGGGCCAACGTCCTGACTTTC. Translation gives CASSESVWGLYGANVLTF. Full variable domain (remainder filled in from reference TRBV2 and TRBJ2-6): EPEVTQTPSHQVTQMGQEVILRCVPISNHLYFYWYRQILGQKVEFLVSFYNNEISEKSEIFDDQFSVERPDGSNFTLKIRSTKLEDSAMYFCASSESVWGLYGANVLTFGAGSRLTVL.

This clonotype was counted between two and nine times. J is TRBJ2-2 and V is TRBV14, with 9 bases that match TRBD1. The CDR3 is made up of 15 amino acids. V trimming: 1 base; J trimming: 6 bases; junction bases outside the gene matches: 3. Per germline, CDR1 SGHDN and CDR2 FVKESK. CDR3 residues: CASSQVTGGPGELFF. DNA of the CDR3: TGTGCCAGCAGCCAAGTAACAGGGGGCCCCGGGGAGCTGTTTTTT.

This clonotype occurred a few times. V usage is TRBV28 and J usage is TRBJ1-2, with a possible D match to TRBD1 (5 bases). The ends were cut back, 5 bases at V and 4 bases at J, with 11 bases in the middle. CDR3 length equals 13 residues. Germline CDR1 MDHEN, CDR2 SYDVKM. CDR3: CASSLTVLYGYTF. CDR3 DNA: TGTGCCAGCAGTCTGACAGTTCTCTATGGCTACACCTTC.

In this sample, this clonotype turned up a few times. The chain couples TRBV27 to TRBJ2-3; TRBD2 is a possible D gene (5 bases). Germline CDR1 MNHEY, CDR2 SMNVEV (reference sequence). Trimming shortened V by 2 bases and J by 7 bases, and 10 bases separated the two germline ends. This CDR3 has 13 residues. CDR3: CASSLGSPYTQYF. Here the CDR3 DNA reads TGTGCCAGCAGTTTAGGGAGTCCCTATACGCAGTATTTT.

This clonotype has more than one count but fewer than ten. The rearrangement uses TRBV27 and TRBJ1-2; 7 nucleotides match TRBD1. Germline CDR1 and CDR2: MNHEY and SMNVEV (reference sequence). The CDR3 contains 13 residues. V gave up 2 bases and J gave up 7 bases; unmatched junction bases: 4. CDR3 sequence: CASSLNRGGGYTF. As DNA, the CDR3 is TGTGCCAGCAGTTTAAACAGGGGCGGTGGCTACACCTTC.

The sample holds a few counts of this clonotype. The chain combines TRBV29-1 with TRBJ1-4, with TRBD1 as a possible D gene (6 bases). CDR1 SQVTM and CDR2 ANQGSEA come from the germline V gene. This CDR3 has 12 amino acids. The ends were cut back, 7 bases at V and 6 bases at J, with 12 bases in the middle. In DNA form, the CDR3 reads TGCAGCGGCGCAGGGGTGGATGAAAAACTGTTTTTT. This sequence encodes CSGAGVDEKLFF.

This clonotype was picked up a small number of times. The chain links TRBV6-5 to TRBJ2-7, with 8 bases fitting TRBD1. Unmatched junction bases numbered 10, after V lost 6 bases and J lost 3 bases. In germline, CDR1 is MNHEY, CDR2 SVGAGI. The CDR3 is 15 residues long. The CDR3 protein is CASRTTGARIYEQYF. The CDR3 nucleotides read TGTGCCAGCAGAACGACAGGGGCCCGAATCTACGAGCAGTACTTC.

The rearrangement uses TRBV4-3 and TRBJ2-6; D might be TRBD2 (6 bases). This CDR3 region has 18 residues. Trimming cost V 3 bases and J 0 bases, with 15 bases left between them. Per the germline V gene, CDR1 is LGHNA and CDR2 is YSLEER. CDR3 sequence (DNA): TGCGCCAGCAGCCATACGCGGGACGCAGTCTCTGGGGCCAACGTCCTGACTTTC. Its protein product is CASSHTRDAVSGANVLTF.

This clonotype appeared many times. J is TRBJ1-5 and V is TRBV5-5; maybe TRBD1 (5 bases). CDR1 and CDR2 from the germline V gene are SGHKS and YYEKEE (reference sequence). Trimming removed 4 bases from V and 1 base from J, with 9 bases in between. CDR3 length: 14 residues. CDR3 protein: CASSRDGSNQPQHF. The CDR3 nucleotides read TGTGCCAGCAGCCGGGACGGAAGCAATCAGCCCCAGCATTTT.

This clonotype was detected many times. This chain links TRBV27 with TRBJ1-2; TRBD1 aligns across 8 bases. Germline CDR1 is MNHEY and CDR2 is SMNVEV (reference sequence). V lost 5 bases to trimming and J lost 5 bases; unmatched junction nucleotides: 10. The length of the CDR3 is 15 residues. The CDR3 coding sequence is TGTGCCAGCAGTCATGGGACAGGAGGGGTATATGGCTACACCTTC. This translates into CASSHGTGGVYGYTF.

This clonotype occurred many times. The V gene is TRBV24-1, the J gene TRBJ2-1; tentative D call: TRBD1 (5 bases). Germline lookup yields CDR1 KGHDR and CDR2 SFDVKD. The CDR3 is 14 amino acids. Trimming removed 10 bases at V and 5 bases at J, with 17 bases between. CDR3 protein: CATADRTWDNEQFF. DNA for the CDR3: TGTGCCACAGCAGACAGAACCTGGGACAATGAGCAGTTCTTC.